Below, 26 T cell receptor beta chains from the same sample are listed, as sequenced in a study of monozygotic twins with cystic fibrosis (dated by TCRdb to about 2021). The library came from the immunoSEQ multiplex PCR assay. What TCRdb holds here is the immuneACCESS table cut down to in-frame rearrangements. Part of the clones is not present; checked against another copy, under half of the missing clones reflect an unresolved V gene, and the others are unexplained. Across this sample there are about 36,000 clones, with about 90% seen only once. 0.15% to 0.2% of the sample goes to the ten largest clones. The sample was blood. Receptors were obtained from a boy aged 2 to 9 with cystic fibrosis.

The rearrangement joins TRBV6-1 to TRBJ1-3; TRBD1 agrees at 9 bases. Germline V CDR1 and CDR2: MNHNS, SASEGT. J lost 3 bases, V lost 3 bases, and 9 bases had no gene match. The CDR3 is made up of 17 amino acids. The CDR3 spells CASSDGGTGNYGNTIYF. The CDR3 nucleotides are TGTGCCAGCAGTGACGGGGGGACAGGGAATTATGGAAACACCATATATTTT.

The chain is built from TRBV6-4 and TRBJ2-1; TRBD2 agrees at 11 bases. Germline V gene sequence: CDR1 MRHNA, CDR2 SNTAGT. The CDR3 is 15 amino acids. J lost 4 bases, V lost 6 bases, and 5 bases had no gene match. CDR3 coding DNA: TGTGCCAGCAGACCAGTAGCGGGGGGGTACAATGAGCAGTTCTTC. Translating it yields CASRPVAGGYNEQFF.

The rearrangement uses TRBV6-5 and TRBJ2-7; unclear D gene. Per germline, CDR1 MNHEY and CDR2 SVGAGI. V lost 0 bases and J lost 3, with 12 bases in between. The CDR3 length is 15 residues. CDR3 sequence: CASSYSGLYLYEQYF. CDR3 nucleotide sequence: TGTGCCAGCAGTTACTCAGGGCTATACCTCTACGAGCAGTACTTC.

This clone has more than one count but fewer than ten. V usage is TRBV6-6 and J usage is TRBJ1-1; no reliable D call. Germline CDR1 reads MNHNY; CDR2 reads SVGAGI (reference sequence). V was cut by 0 bases and J by 6 bases, with 8 bases left in between. The CDR3 extends over 13 amino acids. CDR3 coding DNA: TGTGCCAGCAGTTACTCTACTGGCCCTGAAGCTTTCTTT. Translated: CASSYSTGPEAFF.

The chain carries TRBV18 and TRBJ1-5; D is possibly TRBD1 (5 bases). CDR3 length: 14 residues. V gave up 6 bases and J gave up 4 bases, with 13 bases separating them. Germline V lookup: CDR1 KGHSH, CDR2 LQKENI. The CDR3 sequence: CASSTGTDNQPQHF. CDR3 DNA: TGTGCCAGCTCGACCGGGACGGATAATCAGCCCCAGCATTTT.

This chain links TRBV2 with TRBJ2-2; no clear D gene. The CDR3 runs to 11 residues. CDR1 is SNHLY and CDR2 is FYNNEI in the germline V gene. V was pared by 8 bases and J by 6 bases, with 7 bases between. The CDR3 reads CASHGSGELFF. As DNA, the CDR3 is TGTGCCAGCCACGGTTCCGGGGAGCTGTTTTTT. Full variable domain (missing parts from reference TRBV2 and TRBJ2-2): EPEVTQTPSHQVTQMGQEVILRCVPISNHLYFYWYRQILGQKVEFLVSFYNNEISEKSEIFDDQFSVERPDGSNFTLKIRSTKLEDSAMYFCASHGSGELFFGEGSRLTVL.

The rearrangement uses TRBV4-2 and TRBJ1-4, with D tentatively TRBD1 (5 bases). Looked up from germline, CDR1 is LGHNA and CDR2 is YNFKEQ. The CDR3 totals 16 residues. Trimming removed 0 bases from V and 7 bases from J, with 15 bases in between. The CDR3 sequence is CASSQEFRGDGEKLFF. In nucleotides, the CDR3 is TGTGCCAGCAGCCAAGAATTCCGGGGGGATGGTGAAAAACTGTTTTTT.

The chain links TRBV10-3 to TRBJ2-3; TRBD2 is a possible D gene (6 bases). Trimming shortened V by 8 bases and J by 5 bases, and 20 bases separated the two germline ends. Looked up from germline, CDR1 is ENHRY and CDR2 is SYGVKD. This CDR3 contains 15 residues. CDR3 region: CAIGEGGIRRDTQYF. The CDR3 nucleotides read TGTGCCATCGGCGAGGGAGGAATCCGAAGAGATACGCAGTATTTT.

The chain links TRBV2 to TRBJ2-3; either TRBD1 or TRBD2 may supply D (5 bases each). V was trimmed by 8 bases and J by 2 bases, leaving 20 bases between them. The CDR3 is made up of 16 amino acids. Germline V gives CDR1 SNHLY, CDR2 FYNNEI. CDR3 amino acids: CASSRSRGSSTDTQYF. In nucleotides, the CDR3 is TGTGCCAGCTCTAGAAGCCGGGGCAGCTCCACAGATACGCAGTATTTT.

V is TRBV7-9 and J is TRBJ2-7, with D uncertain. Germline V gene sequence: CDR1 SEHNR, CDR2 FQNEAQ (reference sequence). The CDR3 runs 13 residues. V lost 5 bases, J lost 6 bases, and 14 bases lay in between. CDR3 in amino acids: CASSLPGSPEQYF. The CDR3 DNA is TGTGCCAGCAGCCTGCCCGGTTCGCCCGAGCAGTACTTC. Filled out from reference TRBV7-9 and TRBJ2-7, the complete variable domain reads DTGVSQNPRHKITKRGQNVTFRCDPISEHNRLYWYRQTLGQGPEFLTYFQNEAQLEKSRLLSDRFSAERPKGSFSTLEIQRTEQGDSAMYLCASSLPGSPEQYFGPGTRLTVT.

This clone was recorded only once. The chain couples TRBV9 to TRBJ2-3; the match to TRBD2 covers 12 bases. CDR3 length: 16 residues. Germline lookup yields CDR1 SGDLS and CDR2 YYNGEE. J was trimmed by 1 base and V by 4 bases; bases with no gene match: 4. CDR3 DNA sequence: TGTGCCAGCAGCTTTAGACTAGCGGGGGGCACAGATACGCAGTATTTT. Translated, it gives CASSFRLAGGTDTQYF.

The V gene is TRBV5-1, the J gene TRBJ2-6; D is perhaps TRBD1 or TRBD2 (5 bases each). Looked up from germline, CDR1 is SGHRS and CDR2 is YFSETQ. This CDR3 is built from 19 residues. V was trimmed by 5 bases and J by 0 bases, leaving 21 bases between them. For the CDR3, the DNA is TGCGCCAGCAGGCCACCGGGACGACAGACTCTCTCTGGGGCCAACGTCCTGACTTTC. The encoded protein is CASRPPGRQTLSGANVLTF.

This chain's CDR3 is CASSSGAVRGSEQYF. The CDR3 nucleotides read TGTGCCAGCAGCTCGGGGGCCGTTAGGGGGAGCGAGCAGTACTTC. The V and J genes are TRBV7-9 and TRBJ2-7; TRBD1 or TRBD2 may be the D gene (6 bases each). The V gene's germline CDR1 is SEHNR and CDR2 FQNEAQ (reference sequence). The CDR3 has 15 residues. Trimming cost V 4 bases and J 6 bases, with 19 bases left between them.

The chain uses TRBV19 and TRBJ1-5; 10 bases agree with TRBD1. The germline V gene has CDR1 LNHDA and CDR2 SQIVND (reference sequence). V lost 7 bases to trimming and J lost 5 bases; unmatched junction nucleotides: 8. The CDR3 has 15 residues. The CDR3 reads CASTLMTGGDQPQHF. For the CDR3, the DNA is TGTGCCAGTACCCTCATGACAGGGGGCGATCAGCCCCAGCATTTT.

The chain recombines TRBV18 with TRBJ2-3; D is unresolved. Germline V lookup: CDR1 KGHSH, CDR2 LQKENI. V lost 3 bases to trimming and J lost 5 bases, with 3 bases between them. This CDR3 has 11 residues. The DNA of the CDR3 is TGTGCCAGCTCACCTGGAGATACGCAGTATTTT. The encoded protein is CASSPGDTQYF.

V usage is TRBV6-1 and J usage is TRBJ1-1; D may be TRBD1 (5 bases). Germline CDR1 and CDR2: MNHNS and SASEGT. The CDR3 is 14 residues long. V gave up 8 bases and J gave up 5 bases, with 18 bases separating them. This CDR3 reads CASAPGRERTEAFF. CDR3 bases: TGTGCCAGCGCTCCGGGACGGGAGAGAACTGAAGCTTTCTTT.

The V and J genes are TRBV9 and TRBJ2-2, with D tentatively TRBD2 (5 bases). The CDR3 extends over 13 amino acids. Germline loops: CDR1 SGDLS, CDR2 YYNGEE. V gave up 3 bases and J gave up 5 bases, with 8 bases separating them. In DNA form, the CDR3 reads TGTGCCAGCAGCGGGAGGAATACCGGGGAGCTGTTTTTT. Translating it yields CASSGRNTGELFF.

This chain joins TRBV6-5 and TRBJ1-1; D not certain. The CDR3 is 15 amino acids. Germline CDR1 reads MNHEY; CDR2 reads SVGAGI. V lost 0 bases and J 1 base, leaving 9 bases between the germline ends. The CDR3, as DNA: TGTGCCAGCAGTTACTCGAGCCTCACGAACACTGAAGCTTTCTTT. As protein: CASSYSSLTNTEAFF.

This clone was observed a handful of times. This chain uses TRBV2 with TRBJ1-5; D is uncertain. Trimming removed 1 base at V and 0 bases at J, with 7 bases between. Germline CDR1 and CDR2: SNHLY and FYNNEI. The CDR3 has 15 amino acids. The CDR3: CASSEVGSSNQPQHF. The DNA for the CDR3 is TGTGCCAGCAGTGAAGTTGGGAGTAGCAATCAGCCCCAGCATTTT.

This clone is a singleton in its sample. The V and J genes are TRBV5-1 and TRBJ2-1, with a weak D call TRBD2 (6 bases). Trimming removed 4 bases from V and 7 bases from J, with 21 bases in between. Germline values: CDR1 SGHRS, CDR2 YFSETQ. This CDR3 has 16 amino acids. In DNA, the CDR3 is TGCGCCAGCAGCCCGCGCGGGGACCGACCGCCTAATGAGCAGTTCTTC. This encodes CASSPRGDRPPNEQFF. The whole variable domain, remainder taken from reference TRBV5-1 and TRBJ2-1, is KAGVTQTPRYLIKTRGQQVTLSCSPISGHRSVSWYQQTPGQGLQFLFEYFSETQRNKGNFPGRFSGRQFSNSRSEMNVSTLELGDSALYLCASSPRGDRPPNEQFFGPGTRLTVL.

V usage is TRBV7-9 and J usage is TRBJ2-5; TRBD1 agrees at 11 bases. The CDR3 covers 15 residues. With 7 bases clipped from V and 5 bases from J, the junction kept 9 bases outside the gene matches. The germline V gene encodes CDR1 SEHNR and CDR2 FQNEAQ (reference sequence). This CDR3 reads CASTPWTGGVETQYF. The CDR3 DNA sequence: TGTGCCAGCACCCCCTGGACAGGGGGCGTGGAGACCCAGTACTTC.

The genes are TRBV7-6 and TRBJ2-3; tentative D call: TRBD1 (5 bases). The germline V and J ends were trimmed by 2 bases and 0 bases, with 12 bases remaining between them. CDR1 and CDR2 (germline): SGHVS, FNYEAQ. This CDR3 comprises 16 residues. CDR3 coding DNA: TGTGCCAGCAGCTTATATGGGGCTACTAGCACAGATACGCAGTATTTT. Its translation is CASSLYGATSTDTQYF.

This rearrangement joins TRBV18 to TRBJ2-7; 7 nucleotides line up with TRBD1. V gave up 3 bases and J gave up 7 bases; unmatched junction bases: 6. CDR3 size: 13 residues. Germline V gene lookup returns CDR1 KGHSH and CDR2 LQKENI. Here the CDR3 DNA reads TGTGCCAGCTCACCCGACAGGGTTGGAGAGCAGTACTTC. Translated: CASSPDRVGEQYF.

This sequence joins TRBV5-8 and TRBJ2-2; D assignment may be TRBD1 or TRBD2 (5 bases each). V was pared by 8 bases and J by 1 base, with 12 bases between. This CDR3 spans 14 amino acids. Per the germline V gene, CDR1 is SGHTS and CDR2 is YDEGEE. For the CDR3, the DNA is TGTGCCAGAACCGGGACCGTGAACACCGGGGAGCTGTTTTTT. It specifies CARTGTVNTGELFF.

The chain employs TRBV13 and TRBJ1-4, with 8 bases aligning to TRBD1. Trimming removed 5 bases from V and 6 bases from J; junction bases left unmatched: 5. The CDR3 is made up of 14 amino acids. In germline, CDR1 is PRHDT, CDR2 FYEKMQ (reference sequence). The CDR3: CASSPTGGYEKLFF. The CDR3 DNA reads TGTGCCAGCAGCCCTACAGGGGGTTATGAAAAACTGTTTTTT.

This clone was counted once. This chain uses TRBV6-4 with TRBJ2-2; unclear D gene. The length of the CDR3 is 15 residues. In germline, CDR1 is MRHNA, CDR2 SNTAGT. The V gene lost 0 bases and the J gene lost 6 bases, with 11 bases spanning the gap. The CDR3 bases are TGTGCCAGCAGTGACTCTCCCGGGTCCGCCGGGGAGCTGTTTTTT. The encoded protein is CASSDSPGSAGELFF.